These T cell receptor beta chains were read from a single sample in a study of cytomegalovirus exposure and HLA in healthy donors. Produced via immunoSEQ multiplex PCR; TCRdb's table is partial and in-frame only. The table lists more than 90,000 clones, approximately 85% of them singletons. The sample taken for sequencing was PBMCs. Receptors were obtained from a man aged 25 to 45 in good health and CMV-seronegative. CDR3s include the opening cysteine and the closing phenylalanine or tryptophan. D genes are given only for firm matches. Only some rows state a clone size, as once, few, many or a class for expanded clones.

-	TRBJ1-5	TRBV7-8	-	TGTGCCAGCAGTCCGACAGAATATAGCAATCAGCCCCAGCATTTT	CASSPTEYSNQPQHF
-	TRBJ1-1	TRBV9	-	TGTGCCAGCAGCGTAGCGTTGTCAGACACTGAAGCTTTCTTT	CASSVALSDTEAFF
-	TRBJ2-3	TRBV10-3	-	TGTGCCATCAGCGGGACATCAGACACAGATACGCAGTATTTT	CAISGTSDTDTQYF
-	TRBJ1-2	TRBV20-1	-	TGCAGTGCTAGCCAGGATAGGGGCTACACCTTC	CSASQDRGYTF
once	TRBJ1-5	TRBV19	-	TGTGCCAGTAGTATAGCCAGACATAGCAATCAGCCCCAGCATTTT	CASSIARHSNQPQHF
-	TRBJ2-5	TRBV13	TRBD1	TGTGCCAGCAGCTCTTCAGGGGGCGGGGAGACCCAGTACTTC	CASSSSGGGETQYF
-	TRBJ2-7	TRBV28	TRBD1	TGTGCCAGCAGATCCAACGACAGGGCCGAGCAGTACTTC	CASRSNDRAEQYF
once	TRBJ2-7	TRBV28	-	TGTGCCAGCAGCTTTCACAGGGTTCGGGAACCCTACGAGCAGTACTTC	CASSFHRVREPYEQYF
-	TRBJ1-1	TRBV19	-	TGTGCCAGTAGTACCCTGACGCACAGCTTGAACACTGAAGCTTTCTTT	CASSTLTHSLNTEAFF
few	TRBJ2-5	TRBV28	TRBD2	TGTGCCAGCCGCTTCCCGGGGGGAGAGACCCAGTACTTC	CASRFPGGETQYF
-	TRBJ2-7	TRBV5-6	-	TGTGCCAGCAGCGAGGACAGACACTACACGAACTCCTACGAGCAGTACTTC	CASSEDRHYTNSYEQYF
-	TRBJ1-5	TRBV19	TRBD1	TGTGCCAGTAGTTCCGGGACAGGGGATTATCAGCCCCAGCATTTT	CASSSGTGDYQPQHF
-	TRBJ1-1	TRBV5-6	TRBD1	TGTGCCAGCAGCTCAGGACAGGGTAGGAGGTGGGACACTGAAGCTTTCTTT	CASSSGQGRRWDTEAFF
-	TRBJ2-7	TRBV30	TRBD2	TGTGCCTGGAGCCTTAGCGGGCCTGGCTACGAGCAGTACTTC	CAWSLSGPGYEQYF
once	TRBJ1-2	TRBV4-1	-	TGCGCCAGCAGCCAAGATAGAGAAACGGACAGCTGGGGCTACACCTTC	CASSQDRETDSWGYTF
-	TRBJ2-1	TRBV13	TRBD1	TGTGCCAGCAGCCCACAGACAGGGACCACAATGAGGCAGTTCTTC	CASSPQTGTTMRQFF
-	TRBJ2-1	TRBV7-2	-	TGTGCCAGCAGCTTATTGTCCCTCGGGCAGTTCTTC	CASSLLSLGQFF
-	TRBJ2-7	TRBV29-1	-	TGCAGCGTCGGGGCCCAGGGGCTCGAGCAGTACTTC	CSVGAQGLEQYF
few	TRBJ2-1	TRBV27	TRBD2	TGTGCCAGCAGTTCTGGACTAGAAGGGCACAATGAGCAGTTCTTC	CASSSGLEGHNEQFF
-	TRBJ2-3	TRBV1	-	TGCACCAGCAGCCCCCGCACAGCGGCTATCACAGATACGCAGTATTTT	CTSSPRTAAITDTQYF
-	TRBJ2-3	TRBV2	-	TGTGCCAGCAGGAGGGCACTAGCCCAAAGCACAGATACGCAGTATTTT	CASRRALAQSTDTQYF
-	TRBJ1-5	TRBV6-1	TRBD1	TGTGCCAGCAGCACAGGGGCAAGGCAGCCCCAGCATTTT	CASSTGARQPQHF
-	TRBJ1-2	TRBV4-1	-	TGCGCCAGCAGCCAAGGTCAGGGGCAGCTTTCCTCTAACTATGGCTACACCTTC	CASSQGQGQLSSNYGYTF
-	TRBJ2-1	TRBV27	-	TGTGCCAGCAGTTTATCTAGGAGAGGAACAGAGCAGTTCTTC	CASSLSRRGTEQFF
-	TRBJ2-5	TRBV28	-	TGTGCCAGCAGTCTCCCCCCGAGGAAAGAGACCCAGTACTTC	CASSLPPRKETQYF
-	TRBJ1-5	TRBV5-5	-	TGTGCCAGCAGCCTTCGAGCGGGACCCCTAGCCGATCAGCCCCAGCATTTT	CASSLRAGPLADQPQHF
-	TRBJ2-1	TRBV30	-	TGTGCCTGGAGTCCTAGTGGGTTCCATGAGCAGTTCTTC	CAWSPSGFHEQFF
-	TRBJ2-1	TRBV2	-	TGTGCCAGCACCGGGGAACTGAGCGGTGAGCAGTTCTTC	CASTGELSGEQFF
few	TRBJ1-1	TRBV18	TRBD1	TGTGCCAGCTCACCATCGGGACAGGGAGACTTGAACACTGAAGCTTTCTTT	CASSPSGQGDLNTEAFF
-	TRBJ2-7	TRBV2	TRBD1	TGTGCCAGCGGACAGGGGCGCGGGCCCATACGGTACTTC	CASGQGRGPIRYF
once	TRBJ2-5	TRBV7-2	-	TGTGCCAGCAGCTTAAATGCCCGGGTAACCGAAGAGACCCAGTACTTC	CASSLNARVTEETQYF